This TCR beta chain emerged from a study of blood T cell repertoires in COVID-19. Whole-study context: Samples of COVID-19 (acute and convalescent) were obtained from the United States, Italy and Spain. Sources were T cells, B-cell-depleted T cells, or PBMCs; the material itself was cDNA or gDNA.

The V gene lost 5 bases and the J gene lost 6 bases, with 11 bases spanning the gap. The CDR3 totals 12 residues. Germline V gene sequence: CDR1 MNHNY, CDR2 SVGAGI (reference sequence). As processed by the authors: Quantification of nucleated cells was approximated via reference gene primer amplification. Generated by immunoSEQ multiplex PCR, the TCRdb table keeps only in-frame clones and is missing some. From that table come the V and J calls and clone size; the DNA was used to work out D and trimming. Of fewer than 300,000 clones in the sample, roughly 86% were seen once. This chain joins TRBV6-6 and TRBJ2-7; possibly TRBD1 for D (6 bases). This clonotype was sampled from a man between 18 and 29 years old with active or convalescent COVID-19. Sequencing was carried out using peripheral blood. In nucleotides, the CDR3 is TGTGCCAGCAGTACAACAGGGTCCGAGCAGTACTTC. Its translation is CASSTTGSEQYF.